The sequence of this TCR beta chain was determined in a study of sequential checkpoint blockade in melanoma (dated by TCRdb to between 2018 and 2021). Regarding the study in general: Patients were assigned by 1:1 randomization to either first-line nivolumab followed by ipilimumab (arm A) or ipilimumab followed by nivolumab (arm B). Maintenance nivolumab came after each of the two trial sequences. Here is what the overall study found, with its caveats: Validation of the response-prediction model combining TCR metrics and mutation burden is needed in larger, independent patient cohorts.

The treatment or condition label, read with the paper, signifies: randomized to nivolumab then ipilimumab (arm A) or the reverse (arm B). No trial patient had received prior DNA-damaging chemotherapy. On a FACS Aria II flow cytometer, live CD3+CD8+ cells that were negative for CD19 and CD56 were sorted from thawed PBMCs. Samples came from patients with melanoma in CheckMate 064, a randomized, open-label phase II trial of sequential checkpoint blockade. Peripheral blood mononuclear cells were collected by leukapheresis, purified with Ficoll-Paque, and frozen in human serum with roughly 10% DMSO. Immediately after sorting, the purity of the sorted blood CD3+CD8+ cells was confirmed to be >95%, and DNA was then extracted. CDR1 and CDR2 (SGHVS, FNYEAQ) derive from the germline V gene. V was cut back by 2 bases and J by 0 bases, leaving a gap of 17 bases between them. Counted from cysteine to phenylalanine, this CDR3 has 18 amino acids. The retained sequence is limited to the CDR3, 54 bases, with the frame set at the first base.

This clone has just one count. Its antigen remains undetermined. No qualities accompany the bases; no much larger clone lies one base away. The immunoSEQ Assay was used to immunosequence TCRbeta CDR3 regions from genomic DNA. Prior to high-throughput sequencing, genomic DNA was amplified by bias-controlled multiplex PCR. On the study's bioinformatics: To quantify the absolute abundance of each unique TCRbeta CDR3 region, the sequences were collapsed and filtered. Clonality was defined as 1 minus Pielou's evenness and was calculated using productive rearrangements only. Clones with significantly greater frequencies in on-treatment versus baseline samples were identified using a previously published method. As stored in TCRdb, this immuneACCESS dataset retains in-frame rearrangements with V and J assigned. A fraction of the clones does not appear; measured against another copy, unresolved V genes explain less than half of the discrepancy, and the remainder lacks a known reason. That table is the source of V, J and clone size, and D and trimming were worked out from the DNA. Present in this sample are 5,000 to 5,500 clones, 60% to 80% of which were seen just once. Together, the top ten hold under 65% of the sample.

Recombination connected TRBV7-6 to TRBJ1-3, with the identity of the D gene unclear. The starting material was CD8+ T cells sorted from blood (inferred from file names), obtained from a patient given nivolumab and ipilimumab in sequence. This sequence originates from a human donor with melanoma. The DNA sequence follows: TGTGCCAGCAGCTTATCCCCCTCCTCTTACTACTCTGGAAACACCATATATTTT. Translated, this is CASSLSPSSYYSGNTIYF.